This TCR beta chain was obtained from a study of cytomegalovirus exposure and HLA in healthy donors. PCR primers comprised 60 Vbeta and 13 Jbeta primers. Using immunoSEQ multiplex PCR, the repertoire was profiled, and TCRdb retains in-frame clones only, with some absent. The top ten clones hold approximately 2.2% of a sample with 90,000 to 120,000 clones, over 70% of them seen once. The receptor's source is a man younger than 45 in good health and CMV-seronegative. Sequenced: PBMCs.

CDR3 residues: CASSLGDSGAEAFF. DNA for the CDR3: TGTGCCAGCAGCTTAGGGGATAGCGGGGCTGAAGCTTTCTTT. The V call is TRBV7-8, the J call TRBJ1-1; D is undetermined. There are 14 residues in the CDR3. The V end was cut by 1 base, the J end by 6 bases, with 12 bases between. Per germline, CDR1 SGHVS and CDR2 FQNEAQ.